This T cell receptor (beta chain) was sequenced during a study of spatial heterogeneity in lung cancer. For the study at large: A total of some 70 untreated early-stage non-small cell lung cancer patients served as donors.

This clonotype was seen many times. Its antigen is still unknown. Individual TCR cDNA molecules each bore their own unique molecular identifier. TCRdb called the 5' RACE reads again in MiXCR, with one record for every CDR3 protein. The sample has just over 70,000 distinct CDR3 sequences; nearly 9% are singletons. General observations from the study: More often at tumor resection than at routine follow-up, ubiquitous expanded tumor TCRs were detected in the blood.

Time point denoted: blood at routine non-recurrence follow-up after resection. The study sequenced unsorted whole RNA from tumor, nontumor lung or frozen PBMC. This TCR was recovered from a female donor with early-stage non-small cell lung cancer. The specimen was PBMCs, collected at follow-up.

CDR3 in amino acids: CATGPGGGNTEAFF. The CDR3 nucleotides are TGTGCCACCGGACCTGGGGGGGGGAACACTGAAGCTTTCTTT. The chain has TRBV27 and TRBJ1-1, with a tentative D call TRBD1 (5 bases). Germline CDR1 reads MNHEY; CDR2 reads SMNVEV (reference sequence). Trimming stripped 10 bases from V and 1 base from J, with 16 bases between. The CDR3 is made up of 14 amino acids.